This TCR beta chain was observed in a study of OX40 agonist ivuxolimab in advanced cancers. A remark on this clone: Its antigen is currently unknown.

This table comes from immunoSEQ multiplex PCR, and its TCRdb copy is limited to in-frame clones, with some not included. The sample holds about 43,000 clones; just under 95% are singletons and the top ten take around 10%. The study, taken as a whole, reports: Both blood CD4+ and CD8+ T cells showed clonal growth by week 6 at 0.1 to 3.0 mg/kg.

This CDR3 is 16 amino acids long. CDR1 and CDR2 (germline): SGHVS, FNYEAQ. The V and J ends lost 2 bases and 4 bases, in that order; junction bases with no gene match: 8. Sequences were derived from CD4+ or CD8+ T cells sorted from blood, sampled in a trial of the OX40 agonist ivuxolimab. The sequence came from an adult with an advanced solid tumor such as melanoma, head and neck, liver or kidney cancer. The rearrangement joins TRBV7-6 to TRBJ1-5, with 7 bases identical to TRBD1. The CDR3 DNA is TGTGCCAGCAGCTTAAGTGTGGGCAGGGGGAATCAGCCCCAGCATTTT. It encodes CASSLSVGRGNQPQHF.